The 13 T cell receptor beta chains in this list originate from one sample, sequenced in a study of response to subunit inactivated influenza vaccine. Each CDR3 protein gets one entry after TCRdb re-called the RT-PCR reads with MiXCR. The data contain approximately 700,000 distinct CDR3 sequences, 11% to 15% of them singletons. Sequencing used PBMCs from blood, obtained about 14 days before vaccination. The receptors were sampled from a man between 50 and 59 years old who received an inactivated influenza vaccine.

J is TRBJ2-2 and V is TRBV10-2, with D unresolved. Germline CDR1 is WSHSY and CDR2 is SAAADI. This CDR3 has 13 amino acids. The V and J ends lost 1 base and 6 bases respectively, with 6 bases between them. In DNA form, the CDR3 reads TGCGCCAGCAGTGAGTTGGGATCCGGGGAGCTGTTTTTT. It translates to CASSELGSGELFF.

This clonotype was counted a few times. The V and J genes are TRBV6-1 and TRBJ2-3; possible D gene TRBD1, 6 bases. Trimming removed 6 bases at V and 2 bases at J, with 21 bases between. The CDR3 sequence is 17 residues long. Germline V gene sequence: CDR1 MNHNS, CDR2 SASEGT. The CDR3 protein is CASRPSRTAAYTDTQYF. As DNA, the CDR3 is TGTGCCAGCAGACCTTCGAGGACAGCGGCTTACACAGATACGCAGTATTTT.

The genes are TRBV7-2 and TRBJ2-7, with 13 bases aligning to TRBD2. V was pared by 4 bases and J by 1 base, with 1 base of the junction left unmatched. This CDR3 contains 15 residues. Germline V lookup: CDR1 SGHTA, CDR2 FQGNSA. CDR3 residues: CASSWTSGSSYEQYF. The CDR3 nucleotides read TGTGCCAGCAGCTGGACTAGCGGGAGTTCCTACGAGCAGTACTTC. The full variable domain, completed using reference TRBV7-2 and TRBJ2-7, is GAGVSQSPSNKVTEKGKDVELRCDPISGHTALYWYRQSLGQGLEFLIYFQGNSAPDKSGLPSDRFSAERTGGSVSTLTIQRTQQEDSAVYLCASSWTSGSSYEQYFGPGTRLTVT.

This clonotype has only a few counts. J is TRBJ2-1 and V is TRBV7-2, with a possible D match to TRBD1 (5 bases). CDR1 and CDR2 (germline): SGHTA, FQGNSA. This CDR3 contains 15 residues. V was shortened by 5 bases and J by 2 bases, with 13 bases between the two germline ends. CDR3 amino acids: CASSPQGGTYNEQFF. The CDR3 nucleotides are TGTGCCAGCAGCCCTCAGGGTGGGACCTACAATGAGCAGTTCTTC.

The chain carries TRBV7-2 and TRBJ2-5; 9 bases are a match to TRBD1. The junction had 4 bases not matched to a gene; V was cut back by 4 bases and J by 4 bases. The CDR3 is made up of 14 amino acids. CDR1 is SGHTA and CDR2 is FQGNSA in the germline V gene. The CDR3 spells CASSSDRGGETQYF. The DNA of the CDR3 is TGTGCCAGCAGCTCGGACAGGGGTGGAGAGACCCAGTACTTC.

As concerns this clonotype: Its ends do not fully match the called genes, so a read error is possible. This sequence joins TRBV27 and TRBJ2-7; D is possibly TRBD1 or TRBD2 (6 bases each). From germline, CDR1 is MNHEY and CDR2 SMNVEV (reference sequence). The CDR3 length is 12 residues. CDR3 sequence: CASSLTGGGLFF. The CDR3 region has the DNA TGTGCCAGCAGTTTGACAGGAGGGGGGCTCTTCTTC.

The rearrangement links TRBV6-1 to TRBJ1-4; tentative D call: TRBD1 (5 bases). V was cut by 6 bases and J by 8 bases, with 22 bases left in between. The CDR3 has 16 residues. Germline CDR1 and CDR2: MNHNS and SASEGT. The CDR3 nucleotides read TGTGCCAGCAGCACCATAAAATGGGACGACCCCGAAAAACTGTTTTTT. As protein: CASSTIKWDDPEKLFF.

As DNA, the CDR3 is TGTGCCAGCAGCTCGCGGACTAGCGGGAGTTACTCCTACAATGAGCAGTTCTTC. It codes for CASSSRTSGSYSYNEQFF. The rearrangement joins TRBV5-5 to TRBJ2-1; 13 positions agree with TRBD2. CDR3 length equals 18 residues. Germline V lookup: CDR1 SGHKS, CDR2 YYEKEE (reference sequence). With 3 bases clipped from V and 0 bases from J, the junction kept 6 bases outside the gene matches.

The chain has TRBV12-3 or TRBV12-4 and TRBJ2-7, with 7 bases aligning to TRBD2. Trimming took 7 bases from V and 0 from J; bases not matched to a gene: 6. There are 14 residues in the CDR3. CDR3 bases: TGTGCCAGCAACCTGGGGGGGGGCTCCTACGAGCAGTACTTC. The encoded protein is CASNLGGGSYEQYF.

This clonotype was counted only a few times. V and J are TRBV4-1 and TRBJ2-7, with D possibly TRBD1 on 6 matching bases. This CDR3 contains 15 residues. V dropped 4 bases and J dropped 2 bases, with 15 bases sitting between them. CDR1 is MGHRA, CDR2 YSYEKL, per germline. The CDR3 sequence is CASSPRDMDAYEQYF. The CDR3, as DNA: TGCGCCAGCAGCCCCCGGGACATGGATGCCTACGAGCAGTACTTC.

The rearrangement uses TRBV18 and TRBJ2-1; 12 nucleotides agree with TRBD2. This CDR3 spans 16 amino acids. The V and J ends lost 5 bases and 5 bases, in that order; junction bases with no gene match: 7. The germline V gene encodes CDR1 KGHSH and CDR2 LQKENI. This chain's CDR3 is CASSSSTSGRHNEQFF. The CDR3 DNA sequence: TGTGCCAGCTCATCCTCGACTAGCGGGAGACACAATGAGCAGTTCTTC.

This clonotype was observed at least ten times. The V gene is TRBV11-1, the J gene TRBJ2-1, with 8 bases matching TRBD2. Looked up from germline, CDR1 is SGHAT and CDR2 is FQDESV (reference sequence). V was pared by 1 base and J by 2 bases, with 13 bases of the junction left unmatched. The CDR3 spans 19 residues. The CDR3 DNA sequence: TGTGCCAGCAGCTTAGTAGGTGGGCGGGGGGATTCACCCTACAATGAGCAGTTCTTC. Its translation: CASSLVGGRGDSPYNEQFF. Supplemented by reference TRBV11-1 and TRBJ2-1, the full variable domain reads EAEVAQSPRYKITEKSQAVAFWCDPISGHATLYWYRQILGQGPELLVQFQDESVVDDSQLPKDRFSAERLKGVDSTLKIQPAELGDSAMYLCASSLVGGRGDSPYNEQFFGPGTRLTVL.

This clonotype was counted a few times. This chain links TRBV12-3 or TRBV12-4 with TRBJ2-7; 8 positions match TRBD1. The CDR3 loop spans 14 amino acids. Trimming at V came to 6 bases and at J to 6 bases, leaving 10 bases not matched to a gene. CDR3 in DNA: TGTGCCAGCAGGATAGGACAGGGAGTAAGCGAGCAGTACTTC. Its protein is CASRIGQGVSEQYF.